A single sample is the source of the 24 T cell receptor beta chains below, sequenced in a study of CXCR3-negative and CXCR3-positive naive CD8 T cells. These receptors have no identified antigens. Study-level findings and limits: Hydrophobicity of TRB CDR3s was greater in CXCR3-positive naive cells than in CXCR3-negative naive cells.

In preparing the TRB cDNA libraries, 5' RACE with UMI labels was used. TCRdb re-called the 5' RACE reads, yielding one record per CDR3 amino acid sequence without DNA. The listing contains some 150,000 distinct CDR3 sequences. The sample was naive CXCR3+ CD8+ T cells from blood. Subset in this sample: CD45RO-CCR7+CD27+CD95- naive CD8+ T cells expressing CXCR3 (TNR3+). The receptors stem from a human donor in good health. Some clones in this sample may be carry-over from other donors' samples.

The chain is built from TRBV29-1 and TRBJ2-1; TCRdb selects TRBD2, and the lack of DNA leaves this call unchecked. Looked up from germline, CDR1 is SQVTM and CDR2 is ANQGSEA. CDR3 length equals 14 residues. This chain's CDR3 is CSGIAGGVSNEQFF.

V gene TRBV15 combines with J gene TRBJ2-5; TCRdb indicates TRBD1, and absent DNA this call remains unverified. The CDR3 covers 20 residues. Germline V gene sequence: CDR1 LNHNV, CDR2 YYDKDF (reference sequence). The CDR3 loop reads CATSRSFGDGRPGPQETQYF.

The chain uses TRBV28 and TRBJ2-7; TCRdb gives TRBD2 as the D gene, but with no DNA this cannot be confirmed. The CDR3 has 14 amino acids. The germline CDR1 and CDR2 sequences are MDHEN and SYDVKM. This CDR3 reads CASSFPGPPYEQYF.

The V gene is TRBV7-3, the J gene TRBJ2-1. The CDR3 has 12 residues. Germline CDR1 SGHTA, CDR2 FQGTGA. This CDR3 reads CASSADSGEQFF.

The chain employs TRBV7-9 and TRBJ2-7; there is no DNA to check the TCRdb D call of TRBD1. This CDR3 region has 14 residues. The germline V gene encodes CDR1 SEHNR and CDR2 FQNEAQ (reference sequence). Here the CDR3 reads CASSPGAGWDEQYF.

The chain has TRBV5-1 and TRBJ1-6; absent DNA, TCRdb's TRBD1 call cannot be checked. The germline gives CDR1 SGHRS, CDR2 YFSETQ. This CDR3 is 15 amino acids long. CDR3 in amino acids: CASSLAPGGGSPLHF.

The chain is built from TRBV7-9 and TRBJ1-2. The CDR3 extends over 15 amino acids. The germline V gene has CDR1 SEHNR and CDR2 FQNEAQ (reference sequence). The CDR3 loop reads CASSLETSRLDGYTF.

The rearrangement uses TRBV2 and TRBJ2-2; TCRdb gives TRBD1 as the D gene, but with no DNA this cannot be confirmed. Germline V gives CDR1 SNHLY, CDR2 FYNNEI. CDR3 size: 15 residues. CDR3 region: CASSMTGSNTGELFF.

The rearrangement joins TRBV7-3 to TRBJ1-2; TCRdb selects TRBD1, and the lack of DNA leaves this call unchecked. Germline assignment: CDR1 SGHTA and CDR2 FQGTGA. This CDR3 region has 13 residues. CDR3 loop: CASSYSGTDGYTF.

The CDR3 sequence is CASSPDPLGNEQFF. The chain joins TRBV9 to TRBJ2-1; TCRdb gives TRBD2 as the D gene, but with no DNA this cannot be confirmed. The germline V gene encodes CDR1 SGDLS and CDR2 YYNGEE. The CDR3 runs 14 residues.

The chain joins TRBV25-1 to TRBJ2-1; TCRdb reports TRBD2, a call that lacks DNA to check it against. The CDR3 extends over 16 amino acids. The V gene's germline CDR1 is MGHDK and CDR2 SYGVNS. The CDR3 loop is CASSELYSGSSYEQFF.

The chain carries TRBV20-1 and TRBJ2-7; TCRdb outputs TRBD2, but without DNA this stays unchecked. CDR1 and CDR2 from the germline V gene are DFQATT and SNEGSKA (reference sequence). The CDR3 has 14 amino acids. CDR3 sequence reads: CSATSGRSSYEQYF.

This chain links TRBV5-4 with TRBJ2-1; TCRdb's D gene call, TRBD1, goes unchecked for lack of DNA. Germline-derived CDR1 and CDR2 are SGHNT and YYREEE (reference sequence). The CDR3 length is 17 residues. CDR3 protein: CASSLGFVTEAYNEQFF.

The gene calls are TRBV29-1 and TRBJ1-2; TCRdb names TRBD1, which stays unverified in the absence of DNA. CDR3 length equals 13 residues. CDR1 is SQVTM, CDR2 ANQGSEA, per germline. The CDR3: CSVEEQGNYGYTF.

The chain combines TRBV11-2 with TRBJ2-2. This CDR3 region has 15 residues. Germline CDR1 and CDR2: SGHAT and FQNNGV. CDR3 protein: CASSSLRQNTGELFF.

The chain links TRBV29-1 to TRBJ2-7. The CDR3 sequence is 13 residues long. The germline V gene has CDR1 SQVTM and CDR2 ANQGSEA. Here the CDR3 reads CSVVDAGSYEQYF.

CDR3 sequence reads: CASIPDRDRPRNEQFF. This chain uses TRBV12-3 or TRBV12-4 with TRBJ2-1; the TCRdb call, TRBD1, lacks DNA for checking. The CDR3 has 16 amino acids.

The genes are TRBV28 and TRBJ1-6; with no DNA, the TCRdb D assignment of TRBD1 cannot be verified. The CDR3 extends over 14 amino acids. The germline CDR1 and CDR2 sequences are MDHEN and SYDVKM. CDR3 sequence: CASSTGTGVSPLHF. Together with reference TRBV28 and TRBJ1-6, the CDR3 gives the full variable domain: DVKVTQSSRYLVKRTGEKVFLECVQDMDHENMFWYRQDPGLGLRLIYFSYDVKMKEKGDIPEGYSVSREKKERFSLILESASTNQTSMYLCASSTGTGVSPLHFGNGTRLTVT.

V is TRBV12-3 or TRBV12-4 and J is TRBJ1-2; TCRdb returns TRBD1, unconfirmable since there is no DNA. This CDR3 comprises 16 residues. CDR3: CASSLYRGGANYGYTF.

The J gene is TRBJ2-7, the V gene TRBV20-1; the TRBD2 assignment by TCRdb is unverifiable without DNA. The CDR3 contains 12 residues. Germline CDR1 DFQATT, CDR2 SNEGSKA (reference sequence). CDR3 sequence reads: CSARGGLYEQYF.

The chain uses TRBV7-9 and TRBJ1-1; the D gene TCRdb calls, TRBD1, cannot be checked with no DNA. CDR3 length equals 13 residues. CDR1 is SEHNR and CDR2 is FQNEAQ in the germline V gene (reference sequence). The CDR3 is CASRHTGVTEAFF.

This sequence joins TRBV10-1 and TRBJ2-7. Per germline, CDR1 WNHNN and CDR2 SYGVQD (reference sequence). This CDR3 contains 13 residues. CDR3 loop: CASSEIVPYEQYF.

V is TRBV20-1 and J is TRBJ2-7; absent DNA, TCRdb's TRBD1 call cannot be checked. Germline V CDR1 and CDR2: DFQATT, SNEGSKA (reference sequence). This CDR3 comprises 13 residues. The chain's CDR3 is CSARQGSSYEQYF.

The chain has TRBV14 and TRBJ1-4. CDR1 is SGHDN, CDR2 FVKESK, per germline. The length of the CDR3 is 15 residues. The CDR3 reads CASSQGPTSDEKLFF.